This T cell receptor (beta chain) was recorded in a study of radiation and T cells in renal cell carcinoma. General study points: Top tumor clonotypes rose in blood 2 weeks post-radiation, then contracted.

The data were produced by immunoSEQ multiplex PCR, yet TCRdb's version contains in-frame clones alone and is incomplete. The sample holds 100,000 to 150,000 clones, approximately 90% seen once. Deletions cut 4 bases from V and 7 bases from J, with 17 bases between. The CDR3 has 15 amino acids. Germline CDR1 SEHNR, CDR2 FQNEAQ (reference sequence). With respect to this clone: Its target is unknown.

Time point denoted: blood 2 weeks post-SBRT. Specified treatment: 15 Gy SBRT to primary tumor, nephrectomy 4 weeks later. Serial blood draws occurred at baseline and 2 and 4 weeks post-SBRT. The source was blood, collected from a patient whose treatment included radiotherapy and nephrectomy. The rearrangement uses TRBV7-9 and TRBJ1-5, with a possible D match to TRBD1 (5 bases). The clonotype comes from a woman between 65 and 79 years old with renal cell carcinoma. DNA for the CDR3: TGTGCCAGCAGCTCCCGTGGACAAAGCGAACAGCCCCAGCATTTT. It translates to CASSSRGQSEQPQHF.